These 20 T cell receptor beta chains originate from one sample sequenced in a study of shared clonotypes between healthy human individuals (dated by TCRdb to the early 2020s). Library method: the immunoSEQ multiplex PCR assay. Not all clones reach the TCRdb copy of this immuneACCESS table, which keeps in-frame sequences only. Checked studies attribute under half of the gap to unresolved V genes and leave the rest unexplained. Across this sample there are about 460,000 clones, with roughly 80% seen only once. 9.5% to 15% of the sample belongs to the ten largest clones. Material for sequencing was PBMCs. These receptors were collected from a woman in her forties in good health. Some clones in this sample may be carry-over from other donors' samples.

The genes are TRBV11-2 and TRBJ2-7, with D possibly being TRBD2 (6 bases). The CDR3 runs 14 residues. Germline V gene sequence: CDR1 SGHAT, CDR2 FQNNGV. V gave up 3 bases and J gave up 2 bases, with 11 bases separating them. CDR3 nucleotide sequence: TGTGCCAGCAGCTTGTGGCGGGACGCCTACGAGCAGTACTTC. Amino acid sequence: CASSLWRDAYEQYF.

The rearrangement joins TRBV5-4 to TRBJ2-1; 11 bases are a match to TRBD2. V lost 0 bases to trimming and J lost 6 bases; unmatched junction nucleotides: 5. The CDR3 covers 16 residues. The V gene's germline CDR1 is SGHNT and CDR2 YYREEE (reference sequence). The CDR3 nucleotides are TGTGCCAGCAGCTTGGATCTAGCGGGAGGACCCAATGAGCAGTTCTTC. This encodes CASSLDLAGGPNEQFF.

This rearrangement joins TRBV18 to TRBJ2-7; TRBD2 agrees at 7 bases. Germline values: CDR1 KGHSH, CDR2 LQKENI. V shed 9 bases, J shed 3 bases, and the junction held 11 bases outside the gene matches. There are 14 residues in the CDR3. The CDR3 sequence is CASSLPGRFYEQYF. DNA of the CDR3: TGTGCCAGTTCATTGCCCGGGAGGTTCTACGAGCAGTACTTC. The full variable domain, in which reference TRBV18 and TRBJ2-7 provide the parts outside the CDR3, is NAGVMQNPRHLVRRRGQEARLRCSPMKGHSHVYWYRQLPEEGLKFMVYLQKENIIDESGMPKERFSAEFPKEGPSILRIQQVVRGDSAAYFCASSLPGRFYEQYFGPGTRLTVT.

This clone was observed a few times. The rearrangement uses TRBV4-3 and TRBJ2-7, with D perhaps TRBD2 (5 bases). V shed 1 base and J shed 3 bases, with 10 bases lying between them. Germline-derived CDR1 and CDR2 are LGHNA and YSLEER. This CDR3 region has 14 residues. The CDR3 region is CASSQGLRGYEQYF. Here the CDR3 DNA reads TGCGCCAGCAGCCAAGGGCTACGGGGCTACGAGCAGTACTTC.

The chain employs TRBV28 and TRBJ2-3; D call uncertain. CDR1 is MDHEN, CDR2 SYDVKM, per germline. With 4 bases removed from V and 6 bases from J, the gap between germline ends came to 8 bases. The length of the CDR3 is 12 residues. The CDR3 DNA reads as TGTGCCAGCAGTTCGCAAGAGGATACGCAGTATTTT. Translation gives CASSSQEDTQYF. Variable domain in full (rest from reference TRBV28 and TRBJ2-3): DVKVTQSSRYLVKRTGEKVFLECVQDMDHENMFWYRQDPGLGLRLIYFSYDVKMKEKGDIPEGYSVSREKKERFSLILESASTNQTSMYLCASSSQEDTQYFGPGTRLTVL.

This clone has a count of ten or more. V gene TRBV5-1 combines with J gene TRBJ1-1; 9 bases are a match to TRBD1. Trimming cost V 0 bases and J 1 base; bases outside gene matches: 4. This CDR3 is built from 16 residues. CDR1 is SGHRS, CDR2 YFSETQ, per germline. CDR3 nucleotides: TGCGCCAGCAGCTTGGGGACAGGGGTTAAGAACACTGAAGCTTTCTTT. It is translated as CASSLGTGVKNTEAFF. The variable domain in full, completed from reference TRBV5-1 and TRBJ1-1, reads KAGVTQTPRYLIKTRGQQVTLSCSPISGHRSVSWYQQTPGQGLQFLFEYFSETQRNKGNFPGRFSGRQFSNSRSEMNVSTLELGDSALYLCASSLGTGVKNTEAFFGQGTRLTVV.

The chain carries TRBV18 and TRBJ2-2, with D maybe TRBD1 (5 bases). CDR3 length: 17 amino acids. The V gene's germline CDR1 is KGHSH and CDR2 LQKENI. V was clipped by 6 bases and J by 0 bases, with 17 bases between them. The CDR3 spells CASSGSFGATNTGELFF. The CDR3 nucleotides are TGTGCCAGCTCGGGGTCCTTTGGGGCCACGAACACCGGGGAGCTGTTTTTT.

In nucleotides, the CDR3 is TGCGCCAGCAGTGAGCCGAGATTCCGTAATGAAAAACTGTTTTTT. Its translation is CASSEPRFRNEKLFF. The chain employs TRBV10-2 and TRBJ1-4; unclear D gene. The CDR3 totals 15 residues. Germline V gene data show CDR1 as WSHSY and CDR2 as SAAADI. Deletions cut 2 bases from V and 4 bases from J, with 11 bases between.

This CDR3 is CSVGSGRGTEAFF. In DNA form, the CDR3 reads TGCAGCGTTGGTTCTGGCCGAGGGACTGAAGCTTTCTTT. The rearrangement uses TRBV29-1 and TRBJ1-1, with unresolved D. This CDR3 has 13 amino acids. From germline, CDR1 is SQVTM and CDR2 ANQGSEA. V gave up 4 bases and J gave up 5 bases, with 14 bases separating them.

This rearrangement joins TRBV5-1 to TRBJ2-7, with D perhaps assigned TRBD1 or TRBD2 (5 bases each). Trimming stripped 1 base from V and 0 bases from J, with 14 bases between. Germline V lookup: CDR1 SGHRS, CDR2 YFSETQ. CDR3 length: 16 residues. In DNA form, the CDR3 reads TGCGCCAGCAGCTTGTTCGGGACCGAGAGCTCCTACGAGCAGTACTTC. This encodes CASSLFGTESSYEQYF.

This chain uses TRBV11-3 with TRBJ2-5, with D tentatively TRBD1 (7 bases). V lost 5 bases and J 5 bases, leaving 12 bases between the germline ends. CDR3 size: 13 residues. Germline CDR1 is SGHNT and CDR2 is YENEEA. CDR3 amino acids: CASSRQGGETQYF. The CDR3 region has the DNA TGTGCCAGCAGCCGACAGGGAGGCGAGACCCAGTACTTC.

There are a few counts of this clone. The chain employs TRBV5-1 and TRBJ2-7; tentative D call: TRBD2 (6 bases). V dropped 4 bases and J dropped 2 bases, with 16 bases sitting between them. Germline-derived CDR1 and CDR2 are SGHRS and YFSETQ. The CDR3 totals 15 residues. The CDR3 protein is CASSPTGTQTYEQYF. Here the CDR3 DNA reads TGCGCCAGCAGCCCAACCGGGACTCAGACCTACGAGCAGTACTTC.

This clone appeared once. V gene TRBV19 combines with J gene TRBJ2-1, with 10 bases identical to TRBD1. J lost 3 bases, V lost 5 bases, and 7 bases had no gene match. CDR3 length: 16 amino acids. CDR1 and CDR2 from the germline V gene are LNHDA and SQIVND (reference sequence). CDR3 amino acids: CASSPEGDRGYNEQFF. CDR3 nucleotides: TGTGCCAGTAGTCCCGAGGGGGACAGGGGCTACAATGAGCAGTTCTTC. The variable domain in full, with the rest retrieved from reference TRBV19 and TRBJ2-1, is DGGITQSPKYLFRKEGQNVTLSCEQNLNHDAMYWYRQDPGQGLRLIYYSQIVNDFQKGDIAEGYSVSREKKESFPLTVTSAQKNPTAFYLCASSPEGDRGYNEQFFGPGTRLTVL.

This chain connects TRBV11-3 to TRBJ2-1; 11 bases align to TRBD1. Germline V gene sequence: CDR1 SGHNT, CDR2 YENEEA. CDR3 length: 15 amino acids. V dropped 5 bases and J dropped 8; count of bases not matched to a gene: 8. The CDR3 reads CASSATGTGGHEQFF. The CDR3 DNA reads as TGTGCCAGCAGCGCCACCGGGACAGGGGGACATGAGCAGTTCTTC.

V usage is TRBV7-8 and J usage is TRBJ1-5, with D maybe TRBD1 (5 bases). Germline CDR1 and CDR2: SGHVS and FQNEAQ. V shed 6 bases and J shed 5 bases, with 17 bases lying between them. The CDR3 is made up of 15 amino acids. As DNA, the CDR3 is TGTGCCAGCAGTGACGGGCGTCGGGGACATCAGCCCCAGCATTTT. Translating it yields CASSDGRRGHQPQHF.

V is TRBV7-8 and J is TRBJ1-3, with no clear D. This CDR3 is 14 amino acids long. CDR1 is SGHVS, CDR2 FQNEAQ, per germline. Deletions cut 1 base from V and 4 bases from J, with 8 bases between. The CDR3 DNA follows: TGTGCCAGCAGCTTAGGGGCTTCCGGAAACACCATATATTTT. Its translation is CASSLGASGNTIYF.

The CDR3 DNA is TGTGCCATCAGCAGGGAAGGACTAGCGGGGATCACAGATACGCAGTATTTT. Translation: CAISREGLAGITDTQYF. This chain connects TRBV10-3 to TRBJ2-3; 12 bases align to TRBD2. Trimming removed 6 bases from V and 2 bases from J; junction bases left unmatched: 9. This CDR3 has 17 amino acids. The germline V gene encodes CDR1 ENHRY and CDR2 SYGVKD.

In its sample, this clone was seen once. The V and J genes are TRBV13 and TRBJ2-2; unclear D gene. Trimming shortened V by 1 base and J by 5 bases, and 2 bases separated the two germline ends. CDR3 length equals 12 residues. Germline CDR1 reads PRHDT; CDR2 reads FYEKMQ (reference sequence). This chain's CDR3 is CASSLVTGELFF. For the CDR3, the DNA is TGTGCCAGCAGCTTAGTTACCGGGGAGCTGTTTTTT.

The rearrangement links TRBV27 to TRBJ1-2; possible D gene TRBD1, 5 bases. CDR3 length equals 16 residues. Germline V lookup: CDR1 MNHEY, CDR2 SMNVEV (reference sequence). The V and J ends lost 5 bases and 5 bases respectively, with 21 bases between them. This chain's CDR3 is CASSPPLRSGAYGYTF. Written as DNA, the CDR3 is TGTGCCAGCAGTCCTCCTCTCAGGTCCGGGGCTTATGGCTACACCTTC.

This chain connects TRBV6-7 to TRBJ2-4; the D gene is possibly TRBD1 (5 bases). TRBV6-7 is labeled an ORF, and its function is uncertain. This CDR3 has 13 amino acids. The V end was cut by 4 bases, the J end by 10 bases, with 14 bases between. In DNA, the CDR3 is TGTGCCAGCAGTTTTGGACACAAGGAGATTCAGTACTTC. The encoded protein is CASSFGHKEIQYF.